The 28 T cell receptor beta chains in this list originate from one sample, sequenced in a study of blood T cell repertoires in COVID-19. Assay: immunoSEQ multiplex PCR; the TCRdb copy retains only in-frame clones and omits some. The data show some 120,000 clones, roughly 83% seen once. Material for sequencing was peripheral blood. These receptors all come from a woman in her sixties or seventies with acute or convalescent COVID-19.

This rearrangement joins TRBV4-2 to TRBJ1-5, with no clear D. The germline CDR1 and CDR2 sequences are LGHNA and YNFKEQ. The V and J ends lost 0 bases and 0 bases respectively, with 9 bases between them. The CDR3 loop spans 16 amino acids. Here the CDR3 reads CASSQDYRYSNQPQHF. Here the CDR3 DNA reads TGTGCCAGCAGCCAAGATTACCGCTATAGCAATCAGCCCCAGCATTTT.

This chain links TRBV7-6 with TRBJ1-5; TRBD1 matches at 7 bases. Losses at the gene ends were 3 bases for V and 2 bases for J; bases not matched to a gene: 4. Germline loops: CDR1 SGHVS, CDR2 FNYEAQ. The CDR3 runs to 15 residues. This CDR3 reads CASSFRQGRNQPQHF. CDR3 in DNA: TGTGCCAGCAGCTTCAGACAGGGTCGCAATCAGCCCCAGCATTTT.

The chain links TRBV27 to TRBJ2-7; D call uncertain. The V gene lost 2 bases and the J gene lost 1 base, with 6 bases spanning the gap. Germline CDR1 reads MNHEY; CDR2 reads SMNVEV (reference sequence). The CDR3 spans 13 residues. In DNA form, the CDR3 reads TGTGCCAGCAGTTTAAATCCGTCCTACGAGCAGTACTTC. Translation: CASSLNPSYEQYF.

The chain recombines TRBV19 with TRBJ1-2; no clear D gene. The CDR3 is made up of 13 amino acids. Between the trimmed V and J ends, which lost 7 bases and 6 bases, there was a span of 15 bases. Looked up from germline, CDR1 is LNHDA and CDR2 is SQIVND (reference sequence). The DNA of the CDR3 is TGTGCCAGTACGCCGCGGGCAGCCGATGGCTACACCTTC. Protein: CASTPRAADGYTF.

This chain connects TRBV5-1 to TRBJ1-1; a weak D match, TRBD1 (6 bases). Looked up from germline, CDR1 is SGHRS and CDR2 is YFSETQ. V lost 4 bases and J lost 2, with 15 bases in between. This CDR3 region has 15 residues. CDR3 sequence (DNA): TGCGCCAGCAGCAAGAGACAGGATTTTAACACTGAAGCTTTCTTT. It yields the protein CASSKRQDFNTEAFF.

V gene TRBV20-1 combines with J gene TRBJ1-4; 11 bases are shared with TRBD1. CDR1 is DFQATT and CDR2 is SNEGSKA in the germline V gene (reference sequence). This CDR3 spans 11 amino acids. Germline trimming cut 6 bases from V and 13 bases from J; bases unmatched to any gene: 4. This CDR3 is CSARTGGRLFF. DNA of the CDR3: TGCAGTGCGAGGACAGGGGGCCGACTGTTTTTT.

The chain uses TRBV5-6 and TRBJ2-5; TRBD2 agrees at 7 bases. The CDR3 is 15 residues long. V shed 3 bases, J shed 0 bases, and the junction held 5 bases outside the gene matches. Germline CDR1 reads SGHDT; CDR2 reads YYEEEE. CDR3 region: CASSSGGSYQETQYF. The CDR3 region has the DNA TGTGCCAGCAGCTCCGGCGGGAGTTACCAAGAGACCCAGTACTTC.

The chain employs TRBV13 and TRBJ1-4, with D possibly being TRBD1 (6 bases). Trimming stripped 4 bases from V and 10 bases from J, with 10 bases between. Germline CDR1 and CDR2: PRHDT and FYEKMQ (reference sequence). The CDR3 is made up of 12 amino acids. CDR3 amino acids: CASSWVGGKLFF. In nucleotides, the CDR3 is TGTGCCAGCAGCTGGGTAGGGGGAAAACTGTTTTTT.

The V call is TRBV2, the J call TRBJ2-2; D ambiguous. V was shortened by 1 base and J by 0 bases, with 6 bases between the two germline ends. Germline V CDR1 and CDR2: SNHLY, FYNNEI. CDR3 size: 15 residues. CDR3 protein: CASSEGRTNTGELFF. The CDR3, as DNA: TGTGCCAGCAGTGAAGGTAGAACGAACACCGGGGAGCTGTTTTTT.

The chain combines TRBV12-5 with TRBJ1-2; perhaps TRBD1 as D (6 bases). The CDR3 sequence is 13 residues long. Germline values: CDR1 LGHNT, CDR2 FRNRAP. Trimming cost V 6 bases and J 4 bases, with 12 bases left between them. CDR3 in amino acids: CASGTGQFYGYTF. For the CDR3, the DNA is TGTGCTAGTGGCACCGGACAGTTCTATGGCTACACCTTC.

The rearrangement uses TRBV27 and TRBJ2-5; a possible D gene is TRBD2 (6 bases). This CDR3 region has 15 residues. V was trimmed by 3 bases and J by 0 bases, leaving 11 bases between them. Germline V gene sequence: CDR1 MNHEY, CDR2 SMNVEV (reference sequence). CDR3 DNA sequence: TGTGCCAGCAGTTTTGCGGGACGTAACCAAGAGACCCAGTACTTC. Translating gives CASSFAGRNQETQYF.

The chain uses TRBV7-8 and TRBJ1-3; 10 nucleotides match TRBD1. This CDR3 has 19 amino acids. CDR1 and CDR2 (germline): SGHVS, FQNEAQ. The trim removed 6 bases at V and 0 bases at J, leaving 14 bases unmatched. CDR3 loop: CASSHRDRGSLYSGNTIYF. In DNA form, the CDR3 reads TGTGCCAGCAGTCACCGGGACAGGGGATCCCTCTACTCTGGAAACACCATATATTTT.

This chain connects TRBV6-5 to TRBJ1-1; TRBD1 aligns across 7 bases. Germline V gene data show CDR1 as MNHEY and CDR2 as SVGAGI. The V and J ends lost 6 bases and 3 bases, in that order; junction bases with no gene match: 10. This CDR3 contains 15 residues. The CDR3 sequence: CASSFSRGRDTEAFF. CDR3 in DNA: TGTGCCAGCAGCTTCTCAAGGGGGCGGGACACTGAAGCTTTCTTT.

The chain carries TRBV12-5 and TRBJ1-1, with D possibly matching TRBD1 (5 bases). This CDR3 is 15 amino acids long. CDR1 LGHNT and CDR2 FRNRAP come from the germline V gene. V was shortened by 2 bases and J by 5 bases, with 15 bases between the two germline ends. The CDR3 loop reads CASGLPRAGGTEAFF. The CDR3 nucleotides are TGTGCTAGTGGTTTGCCTCGAGCCGGGGGGACTGAAGCTTTCTTT.

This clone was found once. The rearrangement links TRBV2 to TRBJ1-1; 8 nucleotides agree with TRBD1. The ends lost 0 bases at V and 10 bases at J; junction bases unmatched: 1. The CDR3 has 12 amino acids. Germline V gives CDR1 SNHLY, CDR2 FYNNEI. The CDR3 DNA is TGTGCCAGCAGTGAAGCTGACAGGGGAGCTTTCTTT. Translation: CASSEADRGAFF.

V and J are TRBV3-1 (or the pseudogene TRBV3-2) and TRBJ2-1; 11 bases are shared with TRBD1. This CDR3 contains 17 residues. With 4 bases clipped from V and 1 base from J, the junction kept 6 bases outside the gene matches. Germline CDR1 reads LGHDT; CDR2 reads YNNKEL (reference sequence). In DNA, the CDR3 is TGTGCCAGCAGCCGGGAAGGGACAGGGGGTTCCTACAATGAGCAGTTCTTC. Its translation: CASSREGTGGSYNEQFF.

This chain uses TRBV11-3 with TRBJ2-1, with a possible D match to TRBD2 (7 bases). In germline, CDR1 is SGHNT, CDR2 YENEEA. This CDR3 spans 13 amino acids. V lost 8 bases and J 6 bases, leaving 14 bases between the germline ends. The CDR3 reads CASEGGGSNEQFF. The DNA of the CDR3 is TGTGCCAGCGAGGGGGGAGGGTCCAATGAGCAGTTCTTC.

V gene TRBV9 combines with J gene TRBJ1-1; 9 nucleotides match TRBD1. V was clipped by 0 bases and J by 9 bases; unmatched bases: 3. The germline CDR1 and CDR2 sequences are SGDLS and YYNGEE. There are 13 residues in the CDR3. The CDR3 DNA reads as TGTGCCAGCAGCGTAGCGGGACAGGGTAAAGCTTTCTTT. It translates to CASSVAGQGKAFF.

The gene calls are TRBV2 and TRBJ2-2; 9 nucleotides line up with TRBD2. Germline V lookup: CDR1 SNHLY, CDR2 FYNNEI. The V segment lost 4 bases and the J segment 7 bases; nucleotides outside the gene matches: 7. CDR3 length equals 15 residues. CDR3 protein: CASSVLAGEVGELFF. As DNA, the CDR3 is TGTGCCAGCAGTGTCTTAGCGGGAGAGGTCGGGGAGCTGTTTTTT.

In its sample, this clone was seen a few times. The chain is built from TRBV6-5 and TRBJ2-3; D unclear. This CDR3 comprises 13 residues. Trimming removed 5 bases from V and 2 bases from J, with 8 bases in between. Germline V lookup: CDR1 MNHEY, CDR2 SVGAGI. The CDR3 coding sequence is TGTGCCAGCAGTCCGACTGTCACAGATACGCAGTATTTT. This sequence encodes CASSPTVTDTQYF.

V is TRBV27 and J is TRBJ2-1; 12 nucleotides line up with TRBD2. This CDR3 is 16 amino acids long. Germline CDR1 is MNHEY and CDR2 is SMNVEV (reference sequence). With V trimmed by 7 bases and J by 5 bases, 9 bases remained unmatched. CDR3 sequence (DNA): TGTGCCAGCAATCTAGCGGGAGGGCCAATACACAATGAGCAGTTCTTC. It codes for CASNLAGGPIHNEQFF.

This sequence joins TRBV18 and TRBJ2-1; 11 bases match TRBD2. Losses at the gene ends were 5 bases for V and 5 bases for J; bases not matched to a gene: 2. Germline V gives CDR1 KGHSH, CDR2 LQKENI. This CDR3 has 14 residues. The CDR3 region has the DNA TGTGCCAGCTCATCGGGACTAGCGGACAATGAGCAGTTCTTC. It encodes CASSSGLADNEQFF.

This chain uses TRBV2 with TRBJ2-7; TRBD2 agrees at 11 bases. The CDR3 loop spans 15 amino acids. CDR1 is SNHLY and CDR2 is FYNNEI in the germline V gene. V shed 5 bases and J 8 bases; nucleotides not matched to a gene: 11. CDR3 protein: CASSPAGTSGGKQYF. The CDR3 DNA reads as TGTGCCAGCAGTCCAGCCGGGACTAGCGGAGGGAAGCAGTACTTC.

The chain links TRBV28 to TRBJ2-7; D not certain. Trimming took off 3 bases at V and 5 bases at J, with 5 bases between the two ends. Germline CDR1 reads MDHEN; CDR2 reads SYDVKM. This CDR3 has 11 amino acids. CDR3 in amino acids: CASSFYHEQYF. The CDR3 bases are TGTGCCAGCAGTTTCTACCACGAGCAGTACTTC.

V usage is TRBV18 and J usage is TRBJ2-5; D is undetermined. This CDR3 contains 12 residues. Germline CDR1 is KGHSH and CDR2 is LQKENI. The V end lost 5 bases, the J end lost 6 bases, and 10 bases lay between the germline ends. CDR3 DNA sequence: TGTGCCAGCTCAGAACAGCTCCAGACCCAGTACTTC. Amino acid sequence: CASSEQLQTQYF. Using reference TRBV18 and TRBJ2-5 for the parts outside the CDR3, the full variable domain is NAGVMQNPRHLVRRRGQEARLRCSPMKGHSHVYWYRQLPEEGLKFMVYLQKENIIDESGMPKERFSAEFPKEGPSILRIQQVVRGDSAAYFCASSEQLQTQYFGPGTRLLVL.

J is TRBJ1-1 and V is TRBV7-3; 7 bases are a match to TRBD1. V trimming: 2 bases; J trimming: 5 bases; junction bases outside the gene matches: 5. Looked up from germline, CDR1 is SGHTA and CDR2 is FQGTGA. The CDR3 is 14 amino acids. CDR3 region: CASSLWQGETEAFF. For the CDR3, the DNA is TGTGCCAGCAGCTTATGGCAGGGGGAGACTGAAGCTTTCTTT.

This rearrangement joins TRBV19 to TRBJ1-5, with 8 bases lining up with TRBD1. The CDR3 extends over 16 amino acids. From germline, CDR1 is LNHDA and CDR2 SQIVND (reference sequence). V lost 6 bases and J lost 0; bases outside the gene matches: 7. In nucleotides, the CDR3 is TGTGCCAGTAGGGCCGGACAGGGCAATAGCAATCAGCCCCAGCATTTT. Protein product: CASRAGQGNSNQPQHF.

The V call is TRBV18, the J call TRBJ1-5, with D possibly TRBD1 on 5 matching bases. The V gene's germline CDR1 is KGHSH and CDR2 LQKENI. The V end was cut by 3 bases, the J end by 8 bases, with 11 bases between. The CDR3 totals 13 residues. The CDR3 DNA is TGTGCCAGCTCACCTCGGGGGTTGGAGCCCCAGCATTTT. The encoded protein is CASSPRGLEPQHF.